This record looks at one T cell receptor (beta chain) sequence and its context. TCRdb's copy holds only in-frame clones and misses some; the assay was immunoSEQ multiplex PCR. Among hundreds of thousands of clones listed, about four fifths were seen once. The V gene end was trimmed by 3 bases and the J gene end by 2 bases; junction bases not matched to a gene: 24. Germline-derived CDR1 and CDR2 are LNHDA and SQIVND (reference sequence). The CDR3 extends over 21 amino acids. This record belongs to a study of shared T cell receptors in the human thymus. The sample also formed part of further work on human thymus T cells. That source reports: Thymic tissue was derived from resections collected during corrective heart surgery.

The chain employs TRBV19 and TRBJ1-2; 7 bases line up with TRBD1. The source material was thymocytes. This receptor was taken from a boy under three years old with a congenital heart defect. CDR3 sequence: CASSIPPSAFPFTTGNYGYTF. The CDR3 region has the DNA TGTGCCAGTAGTATCCCCCCTTCGGCTTTCCCATTCACGACAGGGAACTATGGCTACACCTTC.